The rows below give T cell receptor beta chains drawn from one sample of a study of control samples from healthy donors and cancer patients. Profiled with immunoSEQ multiplex PCR; TCRdb holds only in-frame clones, not every one. Here the sample spans roughly 120,000 clones, approximately 93% being singletons. Source material: blood. The receptors originated from a woman younger than 35 in good health. Each CDR3 is given with its conserved first and last residue. A D gene is named only where the DNA matches it firmly. The size of a clone is reported for some rows only, either as once, few or many, or as a class for expanded clones.

abundance | j_gene | v_gene | d_gene | CDR3nt | CDR3aa
NA | TRBJ2-5 | TRBV6-6 | NA | TGTGCCAGCAGTTCCAGAAACAAGGATAGGTTCGAGACCCAGTACTTC | CASSSRNKDRFETQYF
NA | TRBJ1-1 | TRBV30 | NA | TGTGCCTGGAGTGTAGGCCGGGCTTTCTTT | CAWSVGRAFF
NA | TRBJ1-4 | TRBV5-5 | TRBD1 | TGTGCCAGCAGCCTCCTCGGGTCGGGACAGAGAGCAACTAATGAAAAACTGTTTTTT | CASSLLGSGQRATNEKLFF
NA | TRBJ2-5 | TRBV7-9 | NA | TGTGCCAGCAGCTCGCCGGAGAGGTGGGCCCAGTACTTC | CASSSPERWAQYF
NA | TRBJ2-2 | TRBV7-2 | NA | TGTGCCAGCAGCTTACGGACTTCTAGTTCTGTGGGCACCGGGGAGCTGTTTTTT | CASSLRTSSSVGTGELFF
NA | TRBJ2-7 | TRBV13 | TRBD1 | TGTGCCAGCAGCTTAAGGACAGGGCTCTACGAGCAGTACTTC | CASSLRTGLYEQYF
NA | TRBJ2-7 | TRBV12-3/TRBV12-4 | NA | TGTGCCAGCAGTGTCAGGGGTTACGAGCAGTACTTC | CASSVRGYEQYF
few | TRBJ1-6 | TRBV9 | NA | TGTGCCAGCAGTGTTTCCAGCTCCTATAATTCACCCCTCCACTTT | CASSVSSSYNSPLHF
NA | TRBJ1-4 | TRBV6-5 | TRBD1 | TGTGCCAGCCGGGACAGGGCTAATGAAAAACTGTTTTTT | CASRDRANEKLFF
NA | TRBJ1-1 | TRBV28 | TRBD1 | TGTGCCAGCAGGCCCTACAGGGGGATGGGGATGAACACTGAAGCTTTCTTT | CASRPYRGMGMNTEAFF
NA | TRBJ2-3 | TRBV7-8 | TRBD1 | TGTGCCAGCAGCCCCTCTCGAGGACAGGGGGCCAATACGCAGTATTTT | CASSPSRGQGANTQYF
NA | TRBJ2-7 | TRBV28 | TRBD1 | TGTGCCAGCAGGCCCGGGACAGCCTCCAACAACGAGCAGTACTTC | CASRPGTASNNEQYF
NA | TRBJ1-1 | TRBV11-3 | NA | TGTGCCAGCAGCGTAGGGGGGCGGACTGAAGCTTTCTTT | CASSVGGRTEAFF
NA | TRBJ1-1 | TRBV19 | NA | TGTGCCAGTAGTATTGGGAGCAGAGCTTTCTTT | CASSIGSRAFF
NA | TRBJ1-2 | TRBV27 | NA | TGTGCCAGCAGTTCCCAGGGAGGGGGATATGGCTACACCTTC | CASSSQGGGYGYTF
NA | TRBJ2-7 | TRBV14 | NA | TGTGCCAGCAGCCAGATAGGGACAAAAACCTACGAGCAGTACTTC | CASSQIGTKTYEQYF
NA | TRBJ2-2 | TRBV14 | TRBD1 | TGTGCCAGCAGCCGGAATACAGGGGGTGAAACCGGGGAGCTGTTTTTT | CASSRNTGGETGELFF
NA | TRBJ2-7 | TRBV29-1 | NA | TGCAGCGTGCGAGGACAGTACTCCTACGAGCAGTACTTC | CSVRGQYSYEQYF
NA | TRBJ1-2 | TRBV28 | NA | TGTGCCAGCAGTTTGTCCAATAGGGGGGGTGATGGCTACACCTTC | CASSLSNRGGDGYTF
NA | TRBJ2-7 | TRBV28 | TRBD1 | TGTGCCAGCAGTCCCAGGGGGCTCGGGCAGTACTTC | CASSPRGLGQYF
NA | TRBJ2-7 | TRBV2 | NA | TGTGCCAGCAGTGACGTCCCAGGGGTAGCCTACGAGCAGTACTTC | CASSDVPGVAYEQYF
NA | TRBJ2-5 | TRBV5-1 | NA | TGCGCCAGCAGCTTATGGGGATACCAAGAGACCCAGTACTTC | CASSLWGYQETQYF
NA | TRBJ1-5 | TRBV15 | NA | TGTGCCACCAGTCGCGGGGGCTTTGATCAGCCCCAGCATTTT | CATSRGGFDQPQHF
NA | TRBJ1-1 | TRBV12-3/TRBV12-4 | NA | TGTGCCAGCAGTTTTGGTATTGGAGTCGAAGCTTTCTTT | CASSFGIGVEAFF
NA | TRBJ2-4 | TRBV3-1/TRBV3-2 | TRBD1 | TGTGCCAGCAGCCAAGGGACAGGGGAAAACATTCAGTACTTC | CASSQGTGENIQYF
NA | TRBJ2-7 | TRBV29-1 | NA | TGCAGCGTTGATAGAGGGAACGAGCAGTACTTC | CSVDRGNEQYF
NA | TRBJ2-1 | TRBV11-2 | NA | TGTGCCAGCAGCTTAGTTCCCAATGAGCAGTTCTTC | CASSLVPNEQFF
NA | TRBJ1-1 | TRBV9 | NA | TGTGCCAGCAGCGTAGGGGGCACCGCGAGGACTGAAGCTTTCTTT | CASSVGGTARTEAFF
NA | TRBJ2-7 | TRBV4-2 | TRBD2 | TGTGCCAGCAGCCGGAGGGGACTAGCGGGAGGCCCCTACGAGCAGTACTTC | CASSRRGLAGGPYEQYF
once | TRBJ1-1 | TRBV4-3 | NA | TGCGCCAGCAGCCAAGACCTCAACACAGGTAACACTGAAGCTTTCTTT | CASSQDLNTGNTEAFF
once | TRBJ1-1 | TRBV5-5 | TRBD1 | TGTGCCAGCGTGAGACAGGGGGTGGACACTGAAGCTTTCTTT | CASVRQGVDTEAFF
NA | TRBJ2-7 | TRBV30 | NA | TGTGCCTGGATCCCCCCCCTGGGGGGCGACGAGCAGTACTTC | CAWIPPLGGDEQYF
once | TRBJ1-2 | TRBV28 | NA | TGTGCCAGCAGTGAAGTTGACACCGGCAGCTATGGCTACACCTTC | CASSEVDTGSYGYTF
NA | TRBJ1-2 | TRBV19 | NA | TGTGCCAGTAGGGGGAGGGACACTTCTAACTATGGCTACACCTTC | CASRGRDTSNYGYTF
NA | TRBJ2-7 | TRBV12-3/TRBV12-4 | NA | TGTGCCAGCAGTAATGGGCAGGGTGCGCAGTACTTC | CASSNGQGAQYF
once | TRBJ2-5 | TRBV3-1/TRBV3-2 | TRBD2 | TGTGCCAGCAGCGCCAGTGGGTCCGGGAGGGTGGAGACCCAGTACTTC | CASSASGSGRVETQYF
NA | TRBJ1-3 | TRBV5-4 | TRBD1 | TGTGCCAGCAGCTTTCAGGGGGAAAACACCATATATTTT | CASSFQGENTIYF
NA | TRBJ2-7 | TRBV7-2 | TRBD2 | TGTGCCAGCAGCTTAGCGGGGCAGCGGGGGACGGGTGAGCAGTACTTC | CASSLAGQRGTGEQYF
NA | TRBJ2-6 | TRBV18 | TRBD2 | TGTGCCAGCTCACCAGGCCTAAAGGGAGGGGACTCTGGGGCCAACGTCCTGACTTTC | CASSPGLKGGDSGANVLTF
NA | TRBJ1-1 | TRBV20-1 | NA | TGCAGTGCTACCGGACAAACCGAAGCTTTCTTT | CSATGQTEAFF
NA | TRBJ1-2 | TRBV29-1 | NA | TGCAGCGTTGGTGGGAGGGATGGCTACACCTTC | CSVGGRDGYTF
NA | TRBJ2-2 | TRBV13 | NA | TGTGCCAGCAGCCCCTGGGGGACCCGGAACACCGGGGAGCTGTTTTTT | CASSPWGTRNTGELFF
few | TRBJ1-2 | TRBV19 | NA | TGTGCCAGTAGTATAATTGGACACTATGGCTACACCTTC | CASSIIGHYGYTF
NA | TRBJ2-7 | TRBV28 | TRBD2 | TGTGCCAGCAGTTCGGGACTACCGCTAACCTACGAGCAGTACTTC | CASSSGLPLTYEQYF
NA | TRBJ1-1 | TRBV1 | NA | TGCACCAGCAGCCAACCCTACCGACAGGGAGGAGGGACTGAAGCTTTCTTT | CTSSQPYRQGGGTEAFF
NA | TRBJ2-3 | TRBV10-2 | NA | TGCGCCAGCAATTGGGCGGTCACAGATACGCAGTATTTT | CASNWAVTDTQYF